A selection of T cell receptor beta chains follows, all from one sample in a study of cytomegalovirus exposure and HLA in healthy donors. The data were produced by immunoSEQ multiplex PCR, yet TCRdb's version contains in-frame clones alone and is incomplete. This repertoire shows approximately 89,000 clones, more than 70% found once; its top ten account for 3.5% to 4.5%. Sequencing input: PBMCs. Every receptor here comes from a young man in good health and CMV-seronegative. Both conserved end residues are part of each CDR3. Fields, in order: CDR3 protein, CDR3 DNA, V gene, D gene, clone size, J gene. D genes are given only for firm matches. A clone size is listed for some rows: how often the clone was seen (once, few, many), or a class if it is expanded.

CDR3: CASSPTGQGSTGELFF
DNA: TGTGCCAGCAGTCCCACCGGACAGGGTTCCACCGGGGAGCTGTTTTTT
V: TRBV25-1
D: TRBD1
size: few
J: TRBJ2-2

CDR3: CASSLVNEGDEQYF
DNA: TGTGCCAGCAGTTTAGTAAATGAGGGAGACGAGCAGTACTTC
V: TRBV28
D: NA
size: NA
J: TRBJ2-7

CDR3: CASSAEGEKLFF
DNA: TGTGCCAGCAGTGCTGAGGGTGAAAAACTGTTTTTT
V: TRBV2
D: NA
size: NA
J: TRBJ1-4

CDR3: CASSYSNTEAFF
DNA: TGTGCCAGTTCGTACTCAAACACTGAAGCTTTCTTT
V: TRBV28
D: NA
size: NA
J: TRBJ1-1

CDR3: CASRRGGSTDTQYF
DNA: TGTGCCTCCCGAAGGGGGGGATCCACAGATACGCAGTATTTT
V: TRBV7-9
D: NA
size: few
J: TRBJ2-3

CDR3: CASTRTGRWYEQYF
DNA: TGTGCCAGCACCAGGACAGGGAGGTGGTACGAGCAGTACTTC
V: TRBV6-5
D: TRBD1
size: NA
J: TRBJ2-7

CDR3: CASSMGQGEDTQYF
DNA: TGCGCCAGCAGCATGGGACAGGGGGAAGATACGCAGTATTTT
V: TRBV5-1
D: TRBD1
size: NA
J: TRBJ2-3

CDR3: CASSPQNTDTQYF
DNA: TGTGCCAGCAGCCCACAGAACACAGATACGCAGTATTTT
V: TRBV6-5
D: NA
size: NA
J: TRBJ2-3

CDR3: CASSVVSNEQFF
DNA: TGTGCCAGCAGCGTAGTTAGCAATGAGCAGTTCTTC
V: TRBV9
D: NA
size: NA
J: TRBJ2-1

CDR3: CASSQGRSGGVNEQFF
DNA: TGTGCCAGCAGCCAAGGTCGTAGCGGGGGGGTAAATGAGCAGTTCTTC
V: TRBV4-2
D: TRBD2
size: NA
J: TRBJ2-1

CDR3: CASIGEKLFF
DNA: TGTGCCAGTATCGGTGAAAAACTGTTTTTT
V: TRBV19
D: NA
size: few
J: TRBJ1-4

CDR3: CASSEGRQGISPLHF
DNA: TGTGCCAGCAGCGAAGGGCGGCAGGGTATTTCACCCCTCCACTTT
V: TRBV9
D: NA
size: NA
J: TRBJ1-6

CDR3: CASSLAGGANEQFF
DNA: TGCGCCAGCAGCTTGGCCGGCGGAGCCAATGAGCAGTTCTTC
V: TRBV5-1
D: NA
size: NA
J: TRBJ2-1

CDR3: CASSLEQGPNYGYTF
DNA: TGTGCCAGCAGCTTAGAGCAGGGGCCGAACTATGGCTACACCTTC
V: TRBV7-8
D: NA
size: NA
J: TRBJ1-2

CDR3: CASKATGANTEAFF
DNA: TGTGCCAGCAAAGCGACAGGGGCGAACACTGAAGCTTTCTTT
V: TRBV6-4
D: TRBD1
size: NA
J: TRBJ1-1

CDR3: CASSLYPGTQAGANVLTF
DNA: TGTGCCAGCAGCTTATACCCCGGGACACAGGCTGGGGCCAACGTCCTGACTTTC
V: TRBV7-6
D: NA
size: NA
J: TRBJ2-6

CDR3: CASSLGVSGPPYEQYF
DNA: TGTGCCAGCAGCTTAGGAGTTAGCGGGCCTCCCTACGAGCAGTACTTC
V: TRBV7-2
D: TRBD2
size: once
J: TRBJ2-7

CDR3: CASSATSGGSYEQYF
DNA: TGTGCCAGCAGTGCGACTAGCGGGGGGTCCTACGAGCAGTACTTC
V: TRBV6-1
D: TRBD2
size: NA
J: TRBJ2-7

CDR3: CAWSPTGGGNTIYF
DNA: TGTGCCTGGAGTCCGACAGGGGGAGGAAACACCATATATTTT
V: TRBV30
D: TRBD1
size: NA
J: TRBJ1-3

CDR3: CASSLGGSYYEQYF
DNA: TGTGCCAGCAGCTTAGGAGGCAGCTACTACGAGCAGTACTTC
V: TRBV7-2
D: NA
size: NA
J: TRBJ2-7

CDR3: CASKTGSQEPQHF
DNA: TGTGCCAGCAAAACAGGGTCTCAGGAGCCCCAGCATTTT
V: TRBV28
D: NA
size: NA
J: TRBJ1-5

CDR3: CSVEQGVNGYTF
DNA: TGCAGCGTTGAACAGGGGGTCAATGGCTACACCTTC
V: TRBV29-1
D: TRBD1
size: once
J: TRBJ1-2

CDR3: CASSQGRTGSGNTIYF
DNA: TGCGCCAGCAGCCAAGGTCGTACAGGGAGTGGAAACACCATATATTTT
V: TRBV4-3
D: NA
size: NA
J: TRBJ1-3

CDR3: CASSYTYEQYF
DNA: TGTGCCAGCAGTTACACCTACGAGCAGTACTTC
V: TRBV28
D: NA
size: NA
J: TRBJ2-7

CDR3: CASSQVWDSPKYF
DNA: TGTGCCAGCAGCCAAGTGTGGGACAGCCCGAAGTACTTC
V: TRBV14
D: TRBD1
size: NA
J: TRBJ2-7

CDR3: CASSLTGQDYGYTF
DNA: TGTGCCAGCAGCTTAACTGGTCAGGACTATGGCTACACCTTC
V: TRBV13
D: NA
size: NA
J: TRBJ1-2

CDR3: CASSQSKDREGNQPQHF
DNA: TGCGCCAGCAGTCAATCGAAGGACAGGGAGGGCAATCAGCCCCAGCATTTT
V: TRBV23-1
D: TRBD1
size: few
J: TRBJ1-5

CDR3: CASSYPGSGVNTEAFF
DNA: TGTGCCAGCAGTTACCCGGGTTCGGGAGTGAACACTGAAGCTTTCTTT
V: TRBV6-5
D: NA
size: NA
J: TRBJ1-1

CDR3: CASSSTASGGYEQYF
DNA: TGTGCCAGCAGCTCGACCGCTAGCGGGGGATACGAGCAGTACTTC
V: TRBV5-1
D: TRBD2
size: few
J: TRBJ2-7

CDR3: CASSVRGTGYTGELFF
DNA: TGTGCCAGCAGCGTACGAGGGACAGGGTACACCGGGGAGCTGTTTTTT
V: TRBV9
D: TRBD1
size: NA
J: TRBJ2-2

CDR3: CATSPGGASGANVLTF
DNA: TGCGCCACCTCGCCAGGGGGCGCGTCTGGGGCCAACGTCCTGACTTTC
V: TRBV5-1
D: TRBD1
size: NA
J: TRBJ2-6

CDR3: CASSLGQQETQYF
DNA: TGCGCCAGCAGCTTAGGACAGCAAGAGACCCAGTACTTC
V: TRBV5-1
D: NA
size: NA
J: TRBJ2-5

CDR3: CAISDPRGVGEQYF
DNA: TGTGCCATCAGTGATCCCAGGGGGGTAGGCGAGCAGTACTTC
V: TRBV10-3
D: NA
size: NA
J: TRBJ2-7

CDR3: CASSQGTSGDEQFF
DNA: TGTGCCAGCAGCCAGGGGACTAGCGGGGATGAGCAGTTCTTC
V: TRBV4-2
D: TRBD2
size: NA
J: TRBJ2-1

CDR3: CAISEPRANVLTF
DNA: TGTGCCATCAGTGAGCCCAGGGCCAACGTCCTGACTTTC
V: TRBV10-3
D: NA
size: few
J: TRBJ2-6

CDR3: CASRPGGGTEAFF
DNA: TGTGCCAGCCGTCCCGGGGGAGGGACTGAAGCTTTCTTT
V: TRBV27
D: NA
size: few
J: TRBJ1-1

CDR3: CASSLGGYEQYF
DNA: TGCGCCAGCAGCTTGGGAGGTTACGAGCAGTACTTC
V: TRBV5-1
D: NA
size: NA
J: TRBJ2-7

CDR3: CASTGLQYEQYF
DNA: TGTGCCAGCACGGGACTCCAATACGAGCAGTACTTC
V: TRBV2
D: NA
size: NA
J: TRBJ2-7

CDR3: CASSGAGTNTEAFF
DNA: TGTGCCAGCAGTGGGGCGGGGACGAACACTGAAGCTTTCTTT
V: TRBV7-9
D: NA
size: NA
J: TRBJ1-1

CDR3: CASSIEQGWTFPGELFF
DNA: TGTGCCAGTAGTATAGAACAGGGGTGGACATTCCCCGGGGAGCTGTTTTTT
V: TRBV19
D: TRBD1
size: NA
J: TRBJ2-2

CDR3: CASSSRGTGELFF
DNA: TGTGCCAGCAGCTCCAGGGGCACCGGGGAGCTGTTTTTT
V: TRBV11-3
D: NA
size: NA
J: TRBJ2-2

CDR3: CASSASGGNTGELFF
DNA: TGTGCCAGCAGCGCCTCAGGGGGCAACACCGGGGAGCTGTTTTTT
V: TRBV7-2
D: TRBD1
size: NA
J: TRBJ2-2

CDR3: CASWGGGPFNEQFF
DNA: TGCGCCTCTTGGGGGGGAGGGCCTTTCAATGAGCAGTTCTTC
V: TRBV5-1
D: TRBD2
size: NA
J: TRBJ2-1

CDR3: CASSQGQADEKLFF
DNA: TGCGCCAGCAGCCAGGGACAGGCCGATGAAAAACTGTTTTTT
V: TRBV4-3
D: TRBD1
size: NA
J: TRBJ1-4

CDR3: CASSPQRGPYNEQFF
DNA: TGTGCCAGCAGTCCCCAGCGGGGACCCTACAATGAGCAGTTCTTC
V: TRBV6-1
D: TRBD2
size: few
J: TRBJ2-1

CDR3: CSVDYRGIDTEAFF
DNA: TGCAGCGTTGACTACAGGGGGATCGACACTGAAGCTTTCTTT
V: TRBV29-1
D: TRBD1
size: NA
J: TRBJ1-1

CDR3: CAWSQLSNQPQHF
DNA: TGTGCCTGGAGTCAACTAAGCAATCAGCCCCAGCATTTT
V: TRBV30
D: NA
size: NA
J: TRBJ1-5

CDR3: CASSIGRTGLHEQFF
DNA: TGTGCCAGTAGTATAGGCAGGACAGGCCTCCATGAGCAGTTCTTC
V: TRBV19
D: TRBD1
size: NA
J: TRBJ2-1

CDR3: CASSIQGKYNYGYTF
DNA: TGTGCCAGCAGCATACAGGGGAAATACAACTATGGCTACACCTTC
V: TRBV28
D: TRBD1
size: NA
J: TRBJ1-2

CDR3: CASTLRGPGLAGEISYNEQFF
DNA: TGTGCCAGCACCCTACGGGGGCCGGGACTAGCGGGAGAGATCTCCTACAATGAGCAGTTCTTC
V: TRBV6-8
D: TRBD2
size: NA
J: TRBJ2-1

CDR3: CAISGVTSWNEQFF
DNA: TGTGCCATCAGTGGCGTCACCTCTTGGAATGAGCAGTTCTTC
V: TRBV10-3
D: NA
size: NA
J: TRBJ2-1

CDR3: CAWSLAGGRYNEQFF
DNA: TGTGCCTGGAGCTTAGCGGGGGGCAGGTACAATGAGCAGTTCTTC
V: TRBV30
D: TRBD2
size: NA
J: TRBJ2-1

CDR3: CASSLVGMAEQYF
DNA: TGTGCCAGCAGCTTAGTCGGGATGGCCGAGCAGTACTTC
V: TRBV7-2
D: NA
size: NA
J: TRBJ2-7

CDR3: CASSRDRGRYEQYF
DNA: TGTGCCAGCAGTCGGGACAGGGGGCGCTACGAGCAGTACTTC
V: TRBV11-2
D: TRBD1
size: NA
J: TRBJ2-7

CDR3: CASSFSGTSGSSGELFF
DNA: TGTGCCAGCAGCTTTTCTGGGACTAGCGGGAGTTCCGGGGAGCTGTTTTTT
V: TRBV5-8
D: TRBD2
size: NA
J: TRBJ2-2

CDR3: CASSAKDRKNTEAFF
DNA: TGTGCCAGCAGCGCAAAAGACAGGAAGAACACTGAAGCTTTCTTT
V: TRBV9
D: NA
size: NA
J: TRBJ1-1

CDR3: CSVVGLAKKEQFF
DNA: TGCAGCGTTGTTGGCCTAGCAAAGAAGGAGCAGTTCTTC
V: TRBV29-1
D: NA
size: NA
J: TRBJ2-1